The 4 T cell receptor beta chains below all came from one sample that was sequenced in a study of post-analysis software for immune sequencing data. Their antigens remain unidentified. Study conclusions and caveats: TRBV segments more frequent in patients than in controls numbered roughly 5 and included TRBV5-6, TRBV5-1 and TRBV20-1.

Every TCR beta cDNA library bore unique molecular identifiers. MiXCR was run by TCRdb on the PCR reads, yielding one entry per CDR3 protein. The data contain hundreds of thousands of distinct CDR3 sequences, more than 50% of them seen just once; the ten biggest clones take up roughly 10%. Sequencing was carried out using blood. These receptors originate from a girl aged 2-10 years with multiple sclerosis.

This clonotype was detected a few times. The chain has TRBV7-2 and TRBJ1-1; D is ambiguous. Trimming stripped 5 bases from V and 1 base from J, with 11 bases between. The CDR3 totals 14 residues. Germline values: CDR1 SGHTA, CDR2 FQGNSA. Here the CDR3 reads CASSLRTENTEAFF. The CDR3 DNA is TGTGCCAGCAGCCTTCGGACGGAGAACACTGAAGCTTTCTTT. Looking up the rest from reference TRBV7-2 and TRBJ1-1 gives the full variable domain: GAGVSQSPSNKVTEKGKDVELRCDPISGHTALYWYRQSLGQGLEFLIYFQGNSAPDKSGLPSDRFSAERTGGSVSTLTIQRTQQEDSAVYLCASSLRTENTEAFFGQGTRLTVV.

In DNA, the CDR3 is TGCGCCAGCAGCCAAACTACAGGTAATGAGCAGTTCTTC. Residues: CASSQTTGNEQFF. The J gene is TRBJ2-1, the V gene TRBV4-3; possibly TRBD1 for D (5 bases). The CDR3 covers 13 residues. Trimming removed 2 bases at V and 7 bases at J, with 9 bases between. CDR1 is LGHNA, CDR2 YSLEER, per germline.

The chain links TRBV15 to TRBJ2-4; 8 nucleotides line up with TRBD1. The J call is uncertain, as TRBJ2-7 better fits the DNA end. Germline-derived CDR1 and CDR2 are LNHNV and YYDKDF (reference sequence). The CDR3 spans 14 residues. CDR3 sequence (DNA): TGTGCCACCAGCAGGGGACAGGAACGCTACGAGCAGTACTTC. Protein product: CATSRGQERYEQYF.

A word on this clonotype: Germline and junction disagree at one end, which may indicate a read error. The chain is built from TRBV9 and TRBJ1-1; D is unclear. The germline CDR1 and CDR2 sequences are SGDLS and YYNGEE. CDR3 length: 13 amino acids. This CDR3 is CASNVDWNTEAFF. The CDR3 DNA reads as TGTGCCAGCAACGTAGACTGGAACACTGAAGCTTTCTTT.